Following are 7 T cell receptor beta chains from one sample sequenced in a study of T-cell memory formation after mild COVID-19. TCRdb used MiXCR to reprocess the 5' RACE reads, holding one entry per CDR3 protein. Seen here are approximately 89,000 distinct CDR3 sequences, roughly 13% observed once, and the top ten hold about 40%. Sequenced input: PBMCs or a T cell subset sorted from them (not recorded which). Source of these receptors: a man between 18 and 35 years old who had mild COVID-19 (a few samples of this study predate the infection). Cell type and time point are not known.

Only a few counts were recorded for this clonotype. CDR3 sequence (DNA): TGTGCCAGCAGACCGGACAGGGGTACGTGGAGCAATCAGCCCCAGCATTTT. It translates to CASRPDRGTWSNQPQHF. The chain carries TRBV7-9 and TRBJ1-5, with TRBD1 matching over 9 bases. The germline V gene encodes CDR1 SEHNR and CDR2 FQNEAQ (reference sequence). The ends lost 6 bases at V and 1 base at J; junction bases unmatched: 10. The CDR3 covers 17 residues.

This clonotype has just a few counts. This chain joins TRBV19 and TRBJ1-2, with D uncertain. Looked up from germline, CDR1 is LNHDA and CDR2 is SQIVND (reference sequence). V was clipped by 6 bases and J by 2 bases, with 22 bases between them. CDR3 length equals 17 residues. CDR3 sequence reads: CASSSPFRLDRNYGYTF. In nucleotides, the CDR3 is TGTGCCAGTAGCTCGCCCTTCCGACTGGATCGAAACTATGGCTACACCTTC.

This chain joins TRBV7-9 and TRBJ2-3, with unresolved D. With 5 bases removed from V and 4 bases from J, the gap between germline ends came to 13 bases. Germline-derived CDR1 and CDR2 are SEHNR and FQNEAQ (reference sequence). The CDR3 covers 14 residues. The CDR3 nucleotides read TGTGCCAGCAGCCCACCCTCCGCCCCAGATACGCAGTATTTT. It yields the protein CASSPPSAPDTQYF.

V and J are TRBV7-9 and TRBJ1-5; tentatively, D is TRBD1 (5 bases). Germline V CDR1 and CDR2: SEHNR, FQNEAQ (reference sequence). This CDR3 spans 16 amino acids. Between the trimmed V and J ends, which lost 5 bases and 0 bases, there was a span of 14 bases. The CDR3 reads CASSMGLGNSNQPQHF. CDR3 DNA sequence: TGTGCCAGCAGCATGGGGCTGGGCAATAGCAATCAGCCCCAGCATTTT.

This chain connects TRBV5-1 to TRBJ2-7; D is unresolved. Germline CDR1 is SGHRS and CDR2 is YFSETQ. The CDR3 has 14 amino acids. Deletions cut 3 bases from V and 0 bases from J, with 10 bases between. The CDR3 here is CASSSYNFSYEQYF. The CDR3 nucleotides read TGCGCCAGCAGCTCCTACAACTTCTCCTACGAGCAGTACTTC.

The chain carries TRBV4-1 and TRBJ1-2, with 7 bases that match TRBD1. The J segment lost 7 bases and the V segment lost 0 bases, leaving 11 bases of the junction unmatched. Germline V CDR1 and CDR2: MGHRA, YSYEKL. The CDR3 runs 16 residues. The CDR3: CASSQERGQVTSGYTF. CDR3 bases: TGCGCCAGCAGCCAAGAGAGGGGGCAGGTTACTAGTGGCTACACCTTC.

This chain joins TRBV7-8 and TRBJ2-2; D unclear. Germline V gene data show CDR1 as SGHVS and CDR2 as FQNEAQ. This CDR3 has 13 amino acids. V was pared by 5 bases and J by 4 bases, with 8 bases between. The CDR3 region has the DNA TGTGCCAGCAGCCGTAAACGCACCGGGGAGCTGTTTTTT. Protein: CASSRKRTGELFF.